Detailed here is one TCR beta chain. Its antigen is not yet known. No quality values exist for individual bases; no much larger clone is one base distant. Per the germline V gene, LGHNA is the CDR1 and YNFKEQ is the CDR2. V lost 0 bases and J lost 1 base; the stretch between them is 10 bases long. Inclusive of the bounding cysteine and phenylalanine, the CDR3 is 16 residues long. CDR3 DNA is the only sequence kept; it has 48 bases, read in frame from the first base. This sample is drawn from a study of control samples from healthy donors and cancer patients (TCRdb year 2020). The library was obtained by the immunoSEQ multiplex PCR assay. As stored in TCRdb, this immuneACCESS dataset retains in-frame rearrangements with V and J assigned. A fraction of the clones does not appear; measured against another copy, unresolved V genes explain less than half of the discrepancy, and the remainder lacks a known reason. Across this sample there are some 70,000 clones, with around 80% seen only once. The ten top clones hold 15% to 17% of the sample.

The specimen was blood. The TCR was taken from a man in his sixties in good health. The chain is assembled from TRBV4-2 and TRBJ2-1, with no reliable assignment of the D segment. The nucleotide sequence reads as follows: TGTGCCAGCAGCCAAGAATTGAAGAAGTCCTACAATGAGCAGTTCTTC. Its amino acids are CASSQELKKSYNEQFF.